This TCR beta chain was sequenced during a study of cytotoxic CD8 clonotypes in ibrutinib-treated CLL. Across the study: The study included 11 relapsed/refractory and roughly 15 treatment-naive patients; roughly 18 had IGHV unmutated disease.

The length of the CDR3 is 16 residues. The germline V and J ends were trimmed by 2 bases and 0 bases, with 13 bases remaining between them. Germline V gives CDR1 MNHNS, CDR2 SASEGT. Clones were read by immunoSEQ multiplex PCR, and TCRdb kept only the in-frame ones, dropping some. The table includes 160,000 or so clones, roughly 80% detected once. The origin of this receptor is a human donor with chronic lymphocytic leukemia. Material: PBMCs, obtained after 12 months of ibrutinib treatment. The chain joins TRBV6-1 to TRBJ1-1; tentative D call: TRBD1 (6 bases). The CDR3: CASSETRQVMNTEAFF. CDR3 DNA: TGTGCCAGCAGTGAAACCCGACAGGTTATGAACACTGAAGCTTTCTTT.